One and the same sample provided the 24 T cell receptor beta chains below, sequenced in a study of PD-1 blockade in classical Hodgkin lymphoma. Time point defined: newly diagnosed, previously untreated cHL patient sample. Sequencing used immunoSEQ multiplex PCR; TCRdb keeps in-frame clones, though not all of them. The table lists 17,000 or so clones, approximately 90% of them singletons, with 6% to 7.5% in the top ten. The sequenced sample was peripheral blood mononuclear cells (PBMCs). The source of these receptors is a human donor with classical Hodgkin lymphoma.

The gene calls are TRBV6-5 and TRBJ1-1, with a tentative D call TRBD1 (5 bases). CDR1 is MNHEY, CDR2 SVGAGI, per germline. Trimming removed 2 bases from V and 8 bases from J, with 6 bases in between. This CDR3 comprises 11 residues. CDR3 in amino acids: CASSYNREAFF. For the CDR3, the DNA is TGTGCCAGCAGTTACAACAGGGAAGCTTTCTTT.

V gene TRBV4-2 combines with J gene TRBJ2-7; D remains ambiguous. Trimming shortened V by 1 base and J by 0 bases, and 10 bases separated the two germline ends. CDR1 and CDR2 from the germline V gene are LGHNA and YNFKEQ. The CDR3 is 15 residues long. The CDR3 protein is CASSQGRIRSYEQYF. The CDR3 nucleotides are TGTGCCAGCAGCCAAGGCAGGATCCGCTCCTACGAGCAGTACTTC.

CDR3 region: CASSSEAGLALDEQFF. The DNA of the CDR3 is TGTGCCAGCAGTTCCGAAGCGGGACTAGCTTTGGATGAGCAGTTCTTC. The rearrangement joins TRBV5-4 to TRBJ2-1; 9 bases fit TRBD2. Per the germline V gene, CDR1 is SGHNT and CDR2 is YYREEE (reference sequence). Losses at the gene ends were 5 bases for V and 8 bases for J; bases not matched to a gene: 14. The CDR3 sequence is 16 residues long.

This clone was seen a handful of times. The chain joins TRBV11-2 to TRBJ2-3; 8 bases fit TRBD1. Germline V gene data show CDR1 as SGHAT and CDR2 as FQNNGV. Losses at the gene ends were 6 bases for V and 0 bases for J; bases not matched to a gene: 8. The CDR3 covers 16 residues. The CDR3 loop reads CASRPRTGRSTDTQYF. The CDR3 DNA follows: TGTGCCAGCAGACCCCGGACAGGGCGAAGCACAGATACGCAGTATTTT.

The rearrangement joins TRBV5-4 to TRBJ2-2; D is uncertain. V was trimmed by 2 bases and J by 5 bases, leaving 16 bases between them. Germline V gives CDR1 SGHNT, CDR2 YYREEE (reference sequence). The CDR3 length is 16 residues. The CDR3, as DNA: TGTGCCAGCAGCTTTCGGCAGAACTTTGGGACCGGGGAGCTGTTTTTT. It yields the protein CASSFRQNFGTGELFF.

The rearrangement uses TRBV5-6 and TRBJ2-7; the match to TRBD1 covers 9 bases. The CDR3 loop spans 14 amino acids. V shed 4 bases and J 4 bases; nucleotides not matched to a gene: 6. Germline loops: CDR1 SGHDT, CDR2 YYEEEE. CDR3 DNA sequence: TGTGCCAGCAGCCGGACAGGGGAGTTGTACGAGCAGTACTTC. Translated: CASSRTGELYEQYF.

The CDR3 is CAISESETQYF. As DNA, the CDR3 is TGTGCCATCAGTGAGTCGGAGACCCAGTACTTC. V gene TRBV10-3 combines with J gene TRBJ2-5; D remains ambiguous. The CDR3 spans 11 residues. V was cut by 0 bases and J by 5 bases, with 1 base left in between. Germline assignment: CDR1 ENHRY and CDR2 SYGVKD.

This clone was detected once. The genes are TRBV27 and TRBJ1-1; 7 nucleotides agree with TRBD1. Germline V CDR1 and CDR2: MNHEY, SMNVEV (reference sequence). The CDR3 has 13 residues. V lost 8 bases and J lost 0; bases outside the gene matches: 3. The DNA for the CDR3 is TGTGCCAGCTTGGACAGGATGAACACTGAAGCTTTCTTT. Encoded protein: CASLDRMNTEAFF.

The rearrangement joins TRBV7-9 to TRBJ1-2; TRBD1 matches 7 bases. The germline V gene encodes CDR1 SEHNR and CDR2 FQNEAQ (reference sequence). Trimming cost V 1 base and J 12 bases; bases outside gene matches: 5. The CDR3 has 12 amino acids. CDR3 residues: CASSLEGGVDTF. The CDR3 coding sequence is TGTGCCAGCAGCTTAGAAGGGGGCGTTGACACCTTC.

This clone was counted a single time. This rearrangement joins TRBV2 to TRBJ2-7; 7 nucleotides align to TRBD2. CDR1 is SNHLY and CDR2 is FYNNEI in the germline V gene. CDR3 length equals 13 residues. J was trimmed by 7 bases and V by 8 bases; bases with no gene match: 11. This chain's CDR3 is CASSGGLGGEQYF. DNA of the CDR3: TGTGCCAGCTCGGGAGGCTTGGGGGGAGAGCAGTACTTC.

The V gene is TRBV25-1, the J gene TRBJ2-5, with 10 bases matching TRBD1. CDR3 length equals 16 residues. Trimming cost V 6 bases and J 7 bases; bases outside gene matches: 14. In germline, CDR1 is MGHDK, CDR2 SYGVNS. The CDR3 DNA follows: TGTGCCAGCAGCCCGCCCCTAGGACAGGGGGAAGGGACCCAGTACTTC. This sequence encodes CASSPPLGQGEGTQYF.

The genes are TRBV9 and TRBJ2-2; TRBD2 matches at 12 bases. The CDR3 runs to 15 residues. The germline V gene has CDR1 SGDLS and CDR2 YYNGEE. V shed 4 bases, J shed 4 bases, and the junction held 2 bases outside the gene matches. The CDR3 here is CASSTSGRSTGELFF. The CDR3 nucleotides are TGTGCCAGCAGCACTAGCGGGAGGAGCACCGGGGAGCTGTTTTTT. Full variable domain (rest looked up from reference TRBV9 and TRBJ2-2): DSGVTQTPKHLITATGQRVTLRCSPRSGDLSVYWYQQSLDQGLQFLIQYYNGEERAKGNILERFSAQQFPDLHSELNLSSLELGDSALYFCASSTSGRSTGELFFGEGSRLTVL.

The chain uses TRBV9 and TRBJ1-5; D uncertain. Per the germline V gene, CDR1 is SGDLS and CDR2 is YYNGEE. The CDR3 has 10 amino acids. The V gene lost 8 bases and the J gene lost 4 bases, with 4 bases spanning the gap. Here the CDR3 reads CASYNQPQHF. Written as DNA, the CDR3 is TGTGCCAGTTATAATCAGCCCCAGCATTTT.

The chain carries TRBV4-1 and TRBJ1-4, with D perhaps TRBD1 (6 bases). This CDR3 has 17 amino acids. In germline, CDR1 is MGHRA, CDR2 YSYEKL. The V and J ends lost 1 base and 2 bases respectively, with 14 bases between them. The CDR3 spells CASSQGRGGRTNEKLFF. The CDR3 DNA reads as TGCGCCAGCAGCCAAGGACGGGGGGGGCGGACTAATGAAAAACTGTTTTTT.

The V call is TRBV6-1, the J call TRBJ2-1, with 11 nucleotides matching TRBD2. V lost 6 bases to trimming and J lost 6 bases; unmatched junction nucleotides: 7. Germline V gene sequence: CDR1 MNHNS, CDR2 SASEGT. The CDR3 totals 15 residues. The CDR3 is CASRETSGSSNEQFF. The CDR3 DNA sequence: TGTGCCAGCAGAGAAACTAGCGGGAGTAGCAATGAGCAGTTCTTC.

In this sample, this clone turned up once. The chain couples TRBV9 to TRBJ2-1; D is uncertain. Germline assignment: CDR1 SGDLS and CDR2 YYNGEE. V lost 5 bases and J lost 3, with 12 bases in between. The length of the CDR3 is 14 residues. CDR3 loop: CASSKGFDYNEQFF. DNA for the CDR3: TGTGCCAGCAGTAAAGGGTTCGACTACAATGAGCAGTTCTTC.

This rearrangement joins TRBV6-5 to TRBJ1-5; D not resolved. Germline CDR1 MNHEY, CDR2 SVGAGI. Trimming removed 6 bases at V and 0 bases at J, with 6 bases between. The CDR3 contains 13 residues. CDR3 loop: CASRRDSNQPQHF. CDR3 coding DNA: TGTGCCAGCAGAAGAGATAGCAATCAGCCCCAGCATTTT.

The gene calls are TRBV10-3 and TRBJ2-1; the D gene is possibly TRBD2 (5 bases). The CDR3 has 14 amino acids. V was clipped by 6 bases and J by 0 bases, with 9 bases between them. Germline CDR1 and CDR2: ENHRY and SYGVKD. The CDR3 nucleotides read TGTGCCATCAGGACTACGAGCTCCTACAATGAGCAGTTCTTC. It specifies CAIRTTSSYNEQFF.

The chain uses TRBV19 and TRBJ2-1; possibly TRBD1 or TRBD2 for D (6 bases each). The germline V and J ends were trimmed by 6 bases and 2 bases, with 11 bases remaining between them. This CDR3 region has 14 residues. CDR1 is LNHDA and CDR2 is SQIVND in the germline V gene (reference sequence). The CDR3 coding sequence is TGTGCCAGTAGCCCAGGGGAGGCCTACAATGAGCAGTTCTTC. Protein sequence: CASSPGEAYNEQFF.

The V call is TRBV6-5, the J call TRBJ1-1; 9 bases fit TRBD1. The CDR3 totals 15 residues. The germline gives CDR1 MNHEY, CDR2 SVGAGI. V dropped 4 bases and J dropped 8; count of bases not matched to a gene: 11. CDR3 sequence (DNA): TGTGCCAGCAGTTCTACAGGGGGCGCGAGGTCCGAAGCTTTCTTT. Protein product: CASSSTGGARSEAFF.

CDR3 nucleotide sequence: TGTGCCAGCACTGAGGACTATTTATACGAGCAGTACTTC. Its translation: CASTEDYLYEQYF. The chain combines TRBV6-1 with TRBJ2-7; the D gene is possibly TRBD2 (6 bases). The CDR3 is 13 amino acids. V gave up 7 bases and J gave up 4 bases, with 14 bases separating them. Germline CDR1 is MNHNS and CDR2 is SASEGT.

The rearrangement uses TRBV14 and TRBJ2-6; D gene ambiguous. The germline V gene has CDR1 SGHDN and CDR2 FVKESK. The CDR3 is 12 residues long. V was trimmed by 4 bases and J by 2 bases, leaving 0 bases between them. CDR3 DNA: TGTGCCAGCAGCCCTGGGGCCAACGTCCTGACTTTC. This codes for CASSPGANVLTF. The complete variable domain, with remaining parts taken from reference TRBV14 and TRBJ2-6, reads EAGVTQFPSHSVIEKGQTVTLRCDPISGHDNLYWYRRVMGKEIKFLLHFVKESKQDESGMPNNRFLAERTGGTYSTLKVQPAELEDSGVYFCASSPGANVLTFGAGSRLTVL.

The CDR3 nucleotides read TGCAGCGTTGTCGGCGGAACCTACGAGCAGTACTTC. It specifies CSVVGGTYEQYF. The chain has TRBV29-1 and TRBJ2-7, with no clear D. The CDR3 is made up of 12 amino acids. From germline, CDR1 is SQVTM and CDR2 ANQGSEA. V lost 4 bases and J lost 2, with 9 bases in between.

The count of this clone is one. This chain uses TRBV7-2 with TRBJ2-3, with D unresolved. The CDR3 loop spans 13 amino acids. Germline V CDR1 and CDR2: SGHTA, FQGNSA. The ends were cut back, 2 bases at V and 6 bases at J, with 9 bases in the middle. CDR3 nucleotide sequence: TGTGCCAGCAGCTTACCGCCCGACGATACGCAGTATTTT. As protein: CASSLPPDDTQYF.